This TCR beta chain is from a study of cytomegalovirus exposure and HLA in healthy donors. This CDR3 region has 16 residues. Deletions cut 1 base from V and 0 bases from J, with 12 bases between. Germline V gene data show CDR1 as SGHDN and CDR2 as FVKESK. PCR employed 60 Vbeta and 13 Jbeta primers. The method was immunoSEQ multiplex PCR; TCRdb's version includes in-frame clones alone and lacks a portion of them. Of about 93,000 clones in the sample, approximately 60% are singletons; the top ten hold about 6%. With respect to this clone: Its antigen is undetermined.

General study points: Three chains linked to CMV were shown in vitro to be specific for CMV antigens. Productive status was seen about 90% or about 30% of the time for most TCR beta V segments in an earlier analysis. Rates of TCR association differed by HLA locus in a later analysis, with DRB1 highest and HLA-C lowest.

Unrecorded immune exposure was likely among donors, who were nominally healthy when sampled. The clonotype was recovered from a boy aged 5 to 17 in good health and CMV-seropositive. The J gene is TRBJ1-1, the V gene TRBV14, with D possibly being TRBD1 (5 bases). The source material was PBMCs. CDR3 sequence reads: CASSQGVDRLNTEAFF. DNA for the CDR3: TGTGCCAGCAGCCAAGGGGTCGACAGACTGAACACTGAAGCTTTCTTT.